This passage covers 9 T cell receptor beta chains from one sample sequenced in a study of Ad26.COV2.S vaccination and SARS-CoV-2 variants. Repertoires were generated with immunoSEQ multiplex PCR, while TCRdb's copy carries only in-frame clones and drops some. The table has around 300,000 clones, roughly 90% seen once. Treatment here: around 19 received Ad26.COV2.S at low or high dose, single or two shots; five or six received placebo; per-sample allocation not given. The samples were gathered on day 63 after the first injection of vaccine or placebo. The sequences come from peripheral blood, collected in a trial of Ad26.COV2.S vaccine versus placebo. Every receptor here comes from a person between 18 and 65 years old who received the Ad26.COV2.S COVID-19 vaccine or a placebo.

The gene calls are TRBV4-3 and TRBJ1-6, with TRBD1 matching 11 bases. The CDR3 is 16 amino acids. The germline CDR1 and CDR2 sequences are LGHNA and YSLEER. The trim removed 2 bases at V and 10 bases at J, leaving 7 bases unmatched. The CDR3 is CASSQLGTGGSSPLHF. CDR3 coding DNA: TGCGCCAGCAGCCAACTGGGGACAGGGGGTTCGTCACCCCTCCACTTT.

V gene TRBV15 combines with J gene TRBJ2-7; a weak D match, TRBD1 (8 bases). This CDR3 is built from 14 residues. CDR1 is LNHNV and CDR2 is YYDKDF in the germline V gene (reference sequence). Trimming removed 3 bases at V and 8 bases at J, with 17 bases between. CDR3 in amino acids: CATSRRSQGGQQYF. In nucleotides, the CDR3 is TGTGCCACCAGCAGGCGATCACAGGGGGGGCAGCAGTACTTC.

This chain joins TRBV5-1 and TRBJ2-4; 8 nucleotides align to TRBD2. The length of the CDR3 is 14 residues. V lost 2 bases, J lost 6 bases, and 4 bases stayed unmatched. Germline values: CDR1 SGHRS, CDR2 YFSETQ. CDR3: CASSLAGDRNIQYF. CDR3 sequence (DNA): TGCGCCAGCAGCTTAGCGGGAGATAGAAACATTCAGTACTTC.

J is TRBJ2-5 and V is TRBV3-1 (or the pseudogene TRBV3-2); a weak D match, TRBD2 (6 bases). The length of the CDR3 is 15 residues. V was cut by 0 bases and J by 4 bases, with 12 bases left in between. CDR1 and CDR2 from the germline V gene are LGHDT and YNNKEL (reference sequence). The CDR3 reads CASSQDPVGGETQYF. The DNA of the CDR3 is TGTGCCAGCAGCCAAGATCCAGTGGGGGGAGAGACCCAGTACTTC.

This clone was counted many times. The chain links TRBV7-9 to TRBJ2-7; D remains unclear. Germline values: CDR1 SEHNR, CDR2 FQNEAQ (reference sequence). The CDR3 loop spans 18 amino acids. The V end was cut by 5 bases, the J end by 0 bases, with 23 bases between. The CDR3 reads CASSPPLGSTSFSYEQYF. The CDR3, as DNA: TGTGCCAGCAGCCCACCGTTGGGCAGTACGAGTTTCTCCTACGAGCAGTACTTC.

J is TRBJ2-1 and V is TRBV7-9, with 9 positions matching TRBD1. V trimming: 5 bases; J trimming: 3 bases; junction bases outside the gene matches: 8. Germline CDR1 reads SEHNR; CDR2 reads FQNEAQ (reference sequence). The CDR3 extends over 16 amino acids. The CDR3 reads CASSPRTGAGYNEQFF. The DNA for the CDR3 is TGTGCCAGCAGCCCCCGGACAGGGGCCGGCTACAATGAGCAGTTCTTC.

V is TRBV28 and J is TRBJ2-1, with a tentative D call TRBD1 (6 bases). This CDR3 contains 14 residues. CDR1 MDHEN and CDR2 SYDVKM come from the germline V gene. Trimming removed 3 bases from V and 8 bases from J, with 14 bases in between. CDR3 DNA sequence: TGTGCCAGCAGTTTGTTACAGGGTGTCGATGAGCAGTTCTTC. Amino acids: CASSLLQGVDEQFF.

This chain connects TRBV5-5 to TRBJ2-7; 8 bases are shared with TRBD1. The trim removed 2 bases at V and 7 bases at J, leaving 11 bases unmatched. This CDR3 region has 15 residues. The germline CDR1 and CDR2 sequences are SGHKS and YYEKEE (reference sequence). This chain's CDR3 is CASSFLGQGAGEQYF. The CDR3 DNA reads TGTGCCAGCAGCTTTTTAGGGCAGGGGGCCGGGGAGCAGTACTTC.

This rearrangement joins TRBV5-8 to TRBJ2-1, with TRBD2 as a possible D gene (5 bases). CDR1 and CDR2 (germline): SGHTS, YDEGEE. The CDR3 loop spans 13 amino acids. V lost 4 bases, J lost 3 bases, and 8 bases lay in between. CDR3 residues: CASSRRDYNEQFF. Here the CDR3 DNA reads TGTGCCAGCAGCCGACGGGACTACAATGAGCAGTTCTTC.